The 22 T cell receptor beta chains below all came from one sample that was sequenced in a study of T-cell reconstitution after alpha-beta-depleted transplantation in children. For TCRbeta, the library was prepared with unique molecular identifiers. MiXCR, run by TCRdb on the PCR reads, gives a single entry per CDR3 protein. The sample lists about 480,000 distinct CDR3 sequences, around 13% occurring once. Sequenced material: PBMCs from the stem cell graft donor, taken from the stem cell graft. All receptors come from a human donor who donated a stem cell graft to a child with combined immunodeficiency.

V and J are TRBV7-9 and TRBJ2-7, with 8 bases fitting TRBD1. This CDR3 has 15 residues. Germline-derived CDR1 and CDR2 are SEHNR and FQNEAQ (reference sequence). V lost 5 bases and J lost 4; bases outside the gene matches: 10. CDR3 nucleotides: TGTGCCAGCAGCCGTCAGGGGGCAGACCTTTACGAGCAGTACTTC. Translated: CASSRQGADLYEQYF.

This chain uses TRBV30 with TRBJ2-3, with 10 bases aligning to TRBD2. The germline CDR1 and CDR2 sequences are GTSNPN and SVGIG (reference sequence). Trimming at V came to 0 bases and at J to 1 base, leaving 1 base not matched to a gene. This CDR3 comprises 15 residues. CDR3 nucleotide sequence: TGTGCCTGGAGTGTTGGGACTAGCGGCACAGATACGCAGTATTTT. This encodes CAWSVGTSGTDTQYF.

This rearrangement joins TRBV4-3 to TRBJ2-7; tentatively, D is TRBD1 (6 bases). V lost 3 bases to trimming and J lost 6 bases, with 15 bases between them. CDR1 and CDR2 from the germline V gene are LGHNA and YSLEER. CDR3 length equals 14 residues. The DNA of the CDR3 is TGCGCCAGCAGCCAGGACTTCCAGGGGAGCGAGCAGTACTTC. Residues: CASSQDFQGSEQYF.

This clonotype was detected many times. The chain joins TRBV12-3 or TRBV12-4 to TRBJ2-7, with D perhaps matching TRBD1 (5 bases). CDR3 length: 15 residues. V was shortened by 4 bases and J by 6 bases, with 19 bases between the two germline ends. In DNA form, the CDR3 reads TGTGCCAGCAGTTCTGCCCGAGACAGTTCTACCGAGCAGTACTTC. Its translation is CASSSARDSSTEQYF.

The V gene is TRBV7-2, the J gene TRBJ2-2; weak D call: TRBD2 (5 bases). Trimming shortened V by 0 bases and J by 4 bases, and 12 bases separated the two germline ends. The germline V gene encodes CDR1 SGHTA and CDR2 FQGNSA. CDR3 length: 16 amino acids. CDR3 DNA sequence: TGTGCCAGCAGCTTAGCGTCCGGGATCGCCACCGGGGAGCTGTTTTTT. Amino acid sequence: CASSLASGIATGELFF.

This clonotype was detected ten times or more. The genes are TRBV29-1 and TRBJ2-5; D remains unclear. V was trimmed by 3 bases and J by 0 bases, leaving 14 bases between them. The length of the CDR3 is 15 residues. CDR1 and CDR2 from the germline V gene are SQVTM and ANQGSEA. CDR3 in amino acids: CSVDGQQKYQETQYF. In DNA, the CDR3 is TGCAGCGTTGATGGGCAGCAAAAGTACCAAGAGACCCAGTACTTC.

This clonotype came up a few times. This chain links TRBV20-1 with TRBJ2-3; the match to TRBD2 covers 7 bases. CDR1 is DFQATT, CDR2 SNEGSKA, per germline (reference sequence). The CDR3 totals 11 residues. J was trimmed by 11 bases and V by 3 bases; bases with no gene match: 5. This chain's CDR3 is CSASGGIGQYF. CDR3 DNA sequence: TGCAGTGCTAGCGGGGGGATTGGGCAGTATTTT.

This clonotype was recorded many times. The V and J genes are TRBV12-3 or TRBV12-4 and TRBJ2-5; 8 bases align to TRBD1. This CDR3 comprises 15 residues. The J segment lost 5 bases and the V segment lost 4 bases, leaving 9 bases of the junction unmatched. The chain's CDR3 is CASSSQGQGWETQYF. CDR3 DNA sequence: TGTGCCAGCAGTTCTCAAGGACAGGGTTGGGAGACCCAGTACTTC.

The chain is built from TRBV7-3 and TRBJ2-1; D gene unclear. Trimming removed 3 bases from V and 8 bases from J, with 11 bases in between. The length of the CDR3 is 13 residues. Germline V gene data show CDR1 as SGHTA and CDR2 as FQGTGA. CDR3 in DNA: TGTGCCAGCAGCTTTGGTAGTGGGGATGAGCAGTTCTTC. This codes for CASSFGSGDEQFF.

The chain is built from TRBV5-6 and TRBJ2-7; tentative D call: TRBD2 (5 bases). CDR3 length: 14 amino acids. Germline V gene sequence: CDR1 SGHDT, CDR2 YYEEEE. The ends were cut back, 4 bases at V and 2 bases at J, with 13 bases in the middle. This CDR3 reads CASSPGGFPYEQYF. The CDR3 coding sequence is TGTGCCAGCAGCCCTGGAGGCTTTCCCTACGAGCAGTACTTC.

This clonotype was found a few times. The V gene is TRBV3-1, the J gene TRBJ1-2, with D possibly matching TRBD1 (6 bases). CDR3 length: 15 amino acids. V lost 0 bases, J lost 5 bases, and 13 bases lay in between. Germline V gene lookup returns CDR1 LGHDT and CDR2 YNNKEL (reference sequence). The DNA for the CDR3 is TGTGCCAGCAGCCAAGATCTGGGGGCGCGGTATGGCTACACCTTC. Translation: CASSQDLGARYGYTF.

This clonotype was counted a few times. The chain joins TRBV4-3 to TRBJ2-2; no definite D call. The CDR3 totals 15 residues. CDR1 is LGHNA and CDR2 is YSLEER in the germline V gene. Trimming cost V 0 bases and J 4 bases, with 9 bases left between them. CDR3 loop: CASSQESLLTGELFF. In DNA, the CDR3 is TGCGCCAGCAGCCAAGAATCCCTTCTCACCGGGGAGCTGTTTTTT.

There are a few counts of this clonotype. CDR3 sequence reads: CASSPLRDRYNEQFF. The CDR3 nucleotides read TGTGCCAGCAGCCCCCTCCGGGACAGATACAATGAGCAGTTCTTC. The chain carries TRBV7-6 and TRBJ2-1; 7 positions agree with TRBD1. Germline loops: CDR1 SGHVS, CDR2 FNYEAQ. The CDR3 contains 15 residues. V lost 5 bases to trimming and J lost 4 bases; unmatched junction nucleotides: 8.

This clonotype appeared a few times. The V call is TRBV12-3 or TRBV12-4, the J call TRBJ1-2, with 8 bases identical to TRBD1. The length of the CDR3 is 13 residues. The J segment lost 7 bases and the V segment lost 4 bases, leaving 5 bases of the junction unmatched. CDR3 in DNA: TGTGCCAGCAGTTCCCTGACAGGGGTTGGCTACACCTTC. It codes for CASSSLTGVGYTF.

This clonotype appeared a few times. This chain connects TRBV24-1 to TRBJ2-3, with 9 positions matching TRBD1. Germline CDR1 reads KGHDR; CDR2 reads SFDVKD. The CDR3 consists of 15 residues. After removal of 4 bases from V and 3 bases from J, the junction contained 4 bases not matched to a gene. CDR3 region: CATSDRTGVTDTQYF. CDR3 DNA: TGTGCCACCAGTGACCGGACAGGGGTAACAGATACGCAGTATTTT.

The J gene is TRBJ2-1, the V gene TRBV7-8; 11 bases are a match to TRBD2. V shed 5 bases and J 3 bases; nucleotides not matched to a gene: 6. Germline V lookup: CDR1 SGHVS, CDR2 FQNEAQ. The CDR3 has 16 amino acids. DNA for the CDR3: TGTGCCAGCAGCGCGGGGACTAGCGGCCACTACAATGAGCAGTTCTTC. This encodes CASSAGTSGHYNEQFF.

This clonotype occurred a few times. V is TRBV20-1 and J is TRBJ2-1; D is possibly TRBD1 (5 bases). Germline V gene data show CDR1 as DFQATT and CDR2 as SNEGSKA (reference sequence). The CDR3 is made up of 13 amino acids. V was trimmed by 6 bases and J by 5 bases, leaving 14 bases between them. CDR3 amino acids: CSAISPGNNEQFF. In nucleotides, the CDR3 is TGCAGTGCCATTAGCCCAGGGAACAATGAGCAGTTCTTC.

This clonotype was detected ten times or more. The V call is TRBV7-2, the J call TRBJ2-7; the match to TRBD2 covers 11 bases. Germline values: CDR1 SGHTA, CDR2 FQGNSA. This CDR3 spans 15 amino acids. Losses at the gene ends were 0 bases for V and 12 bases for J; bases not matched to a gene: 10. CDR3 in DNA: TGTGCCAGCAGCTTAGCGGTACTAGCGGGAGCCACACGGTACTTC. This codes for CASSLAVLAGATRYF.

The chain recombines TRBV7-2 with TRBJ1-2, with D unclear. V lost 1 base and J 4 bases, leaving 7 bases between the germline ends. The CDR3 is 13 residues long. Looked up from germline, CDR1 is SGHTA and CDR2 is FQGNSA. The CDR3 sequence is CASSLEGVYGYTF. CDR3 in DNA: TGTGCCAGCAGCTTAGAAGGTGTCTATGGCTACACCTTC.

This clonotype was counted ten times or more. The chain has TRBV5-1 and TRBJ2-5; the match to TRBD2 covers 8 bases. With 7 bases clipped from V and 5 bases from J, the junction kept 13 bases outside the gene matches. Germline V gives CDR1 SGHRS, CDR2 YFSETQ. This CDR3 spans 15 amino acids. DNA of the CDR3: TGCGCCAGCGGTCCGGGACTAGAATTGAAGGAGACCCAGTACTTC. This sequence encodes CASGPGLELKETQYF.

This clonotype was recorded many times. This chain connects TRBV7-2 to TRBJ1-2; D unresolved. Trimming left V 5 bases short and J 7 bases short, with 14 bases between. The CDR3 covers 13 residues. Per the germline V gene, CDR1 is SGHTA and CDR2 is FQGNSA. The CDR3 DNA is TGTGCCAGCAGCGAGTCAGGTCGACGTGGCTACACCTTC. Translating it yields CASSESGRRGYTF.

This clonotype was counted a few times. The CDR3 spells CASSSRQVGWRTIYF. DNA of the CDR3: TGTGCCAGCAGTTCCCGACAGGTCGGGTGGCGCACCATATATTTT. The genes are TRBV28 and TRBJ1-3, with a weak D call TRBD1 (6 bases). The CDR3 is 15 residues long. V gave up 4 bases and J gave up 9 bases, with 19 bases separating them. Germline lookup yields CDR1 MDHEN and CDR2 SYDVKM. The whole variable domain, remainder taken from reference TRBV28 and TRBJ1-3, is DVKVTQSSRYLVKRTGEKVFLECVQDMDHENMFWYRQDPGLGLRLIYFSYDVKMKEKGDIPEGYSVSREKKERFSLILESASTNQTSMYLCASSSRQVGWRTIYFGEGSWLTVV.